The 26 T cell receptor beta chains reported below all come from one sample, sequenced in a study of shared clonotypes between healthy human individuals. Repertoires were generated with immunoSEQ multiplex PCR, while TCRdb's copy carries only in-frame clones and drops some. Among roughly 700,000 clones, approximately 79% were seen once, and the ten largest hold around 1.6%. Sequencing input: memory CD4+ T cells sorted from blood. Subset meaning: CD45RA-negative fraction. The receptors come from a woman aged 30 to 39 in good health.

The V and J genes are TRBV7-2 and TRBJ2-1, with 8 bases aligning to TRBD2. The CDR3 contains 16 residues. Germline trimming cut 1 base from V and 8 bases from J; bases unmatched to any gene: 10. Germline V lookup: CDR1 SGHTA, CDR2 FQGNSA. CDR3 sequence: CASSLGLAGDLDEQFF. CDR3 nucleotides: TGTGCCAGCAGCTTAGGGCTAGCGGGCGACCTAGATGAGCAGTTCTTC.

The chain carries TRBV2 and TRBJ1-1; the D gene is possibly TRBD1 (5 bases). Trimming removed 6 bases at V and 1 base at J, with 12 bases between. The CDR3 contains 14 residues. CDR1 SNHLY and CDR2 FYNNEI come from the germline V gene. CDR3 sequence (DNA): TGTGCCAGCAGGAGGGGAGCTTCGAACACTGAAGCTTTCTTT. It yields the protein CASRRGASNTEAFF.

The chain carries TRBV5-1 and TRBJ1-2; tentatively, D is TRBD1 (5 bases). The CDR3 has 15 amino acids. Germline CDR1 SGHRS, CDR2 YFSETQ. Deletions cut 1 base from V and 3 bases from J, with 13 bases between. The CDR3 DNA reads TGCGCCAGCAGCTTGTCGAGGGGTCCGTACTATGGCTACACCTTC. Translated: CASSLSRGPYYGYTF.

V usage is TRBV4-2 and J usage is TRBJ2-1; TRBD2 is a possible D gene (6 bases). Germline-derived CDR1 and CDR2 are LGHNA and YNFKEQ. This CDR3 contains 15 residues. Trimming cost V 4 bases and J 4 bases, with 14 bases left between them. For the CDR3, the DNA is TGTGCCAGCAGCCTGTCCTGGGCGGGATACAATGAGCAGTTCTTC. It is translated as CASSLSWAGYNEQFF.

This sequence joins TRBV29-1 and TRBJ2-3; D may correspond to TRBD1 or TRBD2 (5 bases each). Germline V gene sequence: CDR1 SQVTM, CDR2 ANQGSEA. This CDR3 is built from 12 residues. V gave up 0 bases and J gave up 4 bases, with 5 bases separating them. CDR3: CSVEEGADTQYF. The CDR3 nucleotides read TGCAGCGTTGAAGAGGGGGCAGATACGCAGTATTTT.

This clone was seen only a few times. The V gene is TRBV10-1, the J gene TRBJ1-1; a weak D match, TRBD1 (5 bases). The CDR3 runs 13 residues. Trimming stripped 2 bases from V and 10 bases from J, with 14 bases between. Germline V gives CDR1 WNHNN, CDR2 SYGVQD (reference sequence). CDR3 sequence reads: CASSEGQGVRAFF. The CDR3 DNA sequence: TGCGCCAGCAGTGAGGGGCAGGGCGTAAGAGCTTTCTTT.

The chain has TRBV9 and TRBJ2-7; D is uncertain. The germline V and J ends were trimmed by 5 bases and 6 bases, with 15 bases remaining between them. Germline V gene lookup returns CDR1 SGDLS and CDR2 YYNGEE. The length of the CDR3 is 13 residues. The CDR3 protein is CASSRNFNSEQYF. CDR3 sequence (DNA): TGTGCCAGCAGTCGCAATTTTAATTCCGAGCAGTACTTC.

The CDR3 loop reads CASSGGQGPVLYTEAFF. The CDR3 DNA reads as TGCGCCAGCAGTGGGGGTCAGGGGCCAGTACTTTACACTGAAGCTTTCTTT. The rearrangement uses TRBV5-1 and TRBJ1-1; weak D call: TRBD1 (6 bases). Looked up from germline, CDR1 is SGHRS and CDR2 is YFSETQ. This CDR3 contains 17 residues. Trimming took 5 bases from V and 3 from J, leaving 23 bases between them.

V gene TRBV5-1 combines with J gene TRBJ2-1; TRBD1 is a possible D gene (6 bases). CDR1 and CDR2 (germline): SGHRS, YFSETQ. Trimming removed 0 bases at V and 4 bases at J, with 8 bases between. The CDR3 loop spans 14 amino acids. CDR3 sequence (DNA): TGCGCCAGCAGCTTGGAACAGGGATACAATGAGCAGTTCTTC. Protein: CASSLEQGYNEQFF.

CDR3 DNA sequence: TGCACCAGCAGCCAAGAGGGGGACCATCAGGGATATGAGCCCCAGCATTTT. It codes for CTSSQEGDHQGYEPQHF. The rearrangement links TRBV1 to TRBJ1-5. TRBV1 is annotated as a pseudogene. This CDR3 is built from 17 residues.

CDR3 in amino acids: CASTIQGHQPQHF. The CDR3 nucleotides are TGTGCCAGTACCATACAGGGCCATCAGCCCCAGCATTTT. The V and J genes are TRBV19 and TRBJ1-5; D is possibly TRBD1 (6 bases). CDR3 length equals 13 residues. Germline V CDR1 and CDR2: LNHDA, SQIVND (reference sequence). V dropped 7 bases and J dropped 5 bases, with 12 bases sitting between them.

The CDR3 here is CASSLNSGTARPGGYTF. DNA of the CDR3: TGTGCCAGCAGCTTAAATTCTGGGACAGCGCGGCCGGGGGGCTACACCTTC. This chain links TRBV13 with TRBJ1-2, with 7 bases fitting TRBD1. Germline CDR1 reads PRHDT; CDR2 reads FYEKMQ (reference sequence). V trimming: 2 bases; J trimming: 8 bases; junction bases outside the gene matches: 17. This CDR3 is built from 17 residues.

The V call is TRBV28, the J call TRBJ2-7; D not resolved. The V gene lost 2 bases and the J gene lost 2 bases, with 10 bases spanning the gap. The CDR3 runs to 14 residues. The germline CDR1 and CDR2 sequences are MDHEN and SYDVKM. The CDR3 is CASSLVTVPYEQYF. Written as DNA, the CDR3 is TGTGCCAGCAGTTTAGTTACAGTGCCCTACGAGCAGTACTTC.

The V and J genes are TRBV18 and TRBJ1-2; D remains ambiguous. The CDR3 loop spans 13 amino acids. Germline CDR1 is KGHSH and CDR2 is LQKENI. Trimming took off 0 bases at V and 3 bases at J, with 5 bases between the two ends. This CDR3 reads CASSPPAYYGYTF. The CDR3, as DNA: TGTGCCAGCTCACCACCGGCCTACTATGGCTACACCTTC.

This clone came up once. The chain links TRBV5-1 to TRBJ2-7, with D perhaps assigned TRBD1 or TRBD2 (5 bases each). V was trimmed by 3 bases and J by 7 bases, leaving 20 bases between them. The germline gives CDR1 SGHRS, CDR2 YFSETQ. CDR3 size: 15 residues. In DNA form, the CDR3 reads TGCGCCAGCAGCTCACCCGGGACGGAGGCTTGGGAGCAGTACTTC. Residues: CASSSPGTEAWEQYF.

The chain uses TRBV19 and TRBJ2-2, with 9 bases identical to TRBD2. J gave up 1 base and V 5 bases, and 2 bases lay outside the gene matches. The CDR3 runs to 15 residues. The germline CDR1 and CDR2 sequences are LNHDA and SQIVND (reference sequence). DNA of the CDR3: TGTGCCAGTAGTCAGACTAGCGGGAACACCGGGGAGCTGTTTTTT. Translated, it gives CASSQTSGNTGELFF. The whole variable domain, filled in from reference TRBV19 and TRBJ2-2, reads DGGITQSPKYLFRKEGQNVTLSCEQNLNHDAMYWYRQDPGQGLRLIYYSQIVNDFQKGDIAEGYSVSREKKESFPLTVTSAQKNPTAFYLCASSQTSGNTGELFFGEGSRLTVL.

This chain connects TRBV7-9 to TRBJ1-1; D perhaps matches TRBD1 (5 bases). V was shortened by 1 base and J by 2 bases, with 11 bases between the two germline ends. This CDR3 spans 15 amino acids. Looked up from germline, CDR1 is SEHNR and CDR2 is FQNEAQ (reference sequence). The CDR3 coding sequence is TGTGCCAGCAGCTTAGGGTCAGGGATAAACACTGAAGCTTTCTTT. Amino acids: CASSLGSGINTEAFF.

This clone has more than one count but fewer than ten. CDR3 region: CASSPRGGRGNEQFF. The CDR3 DNA reads as TGTGCCAGCAGCCCCCGGGGAGGAAGAGGGAATGAGCAGTTCTTC. The J gene is TRBJ2-1, the V gene TRBV9, with D tentatively TRBD2 (6 bases). The CDR3 is made up of 15 amino acids. Germline assignment: CDR1 SGDLS and CDR2 YYNGEE. Trimming pared 4 bases from V and 7 bases from J, leaving 18 bases between. The full variable domain, rest sourced from reference TRBV9 and TRBJ2-1, is DSGVTQTPKHLITATGQRVTLRCSPRSGDLSVYWYQQSLDQGLQFLIQYYNGEERAKGNILERFSAQQFPDLHSELNLSSLELGDSALYFCASSPRGGRGNEQFFGPGTRLTVL.

This sequence joins TRBV4-1 and TRBJ2-5; 14 positions match TRBD2. The CDR3 runs to 18 residues. CDR1 and CDR2 from the germline V gene are MGHRA and YSYEKL. Trimming at V came to 4 bases and at J to 4 bases, leaving 11 bases not matched to a gene. The CDR3 spells CASSPEGLAGEMGETQYF. The CDR3 DNA follows: TGCGCCAGCAGCCCAGAGGGACTAGCGGGAGAGATGGGAGAGACCCAGTACTTC.

This clone was found once. V usage is TRBV5-1 and J usage is TRBJ1-5; 7 bases line up with TRBD1. The CDR3 loop spans 17 amino acids. Trimming removed 7 bases from V and 3 bases from J; junction bases left unmatched: 16. Germline CDR1 reads SGHRS; CDR2 reads YFSETQ. CDR3 residues: CASPTLGQTAINQPQHF. CDR3 coding DNA: TGCGCCAGCCCGACGCTGGGACAGACCGCGATCAATCAGCCCCAGCATTTT.

The CDR3 here is CASSSLTSGKETQYF. CDR3 in DNA: TGTGCCAGCAGTTCCCTGACTAGCGGAAAAGAGACCCAGTACTTC. The chain recombines TRBV27 with TRBJ2-5; 9 bases are shared with TRBD2. The CDR3 totals 15 residues. Germline V gene sequence: CDR1 MNHEY, CDR2 SMNVEV (reference sequence). V lost 4 bases and J lost 3; bases outside the gene matches: 6.

The J gene is TRBJ1-1, the V gene TRBV18; 10 bases are shared with TRBD1. The CDR3 sequence is 15 residues long. Looked up from germline, CDR1 is KGHSH and CDR2 is LQKENI. V lost 2 bases and J lost 6; bases outside the gene matches: 6. This CDR3 reads CASSPNGQGGAEAFF. CDR3 DNA sequence: TGTGCCAGCTCACCAAACGGACAGGGGGGTGCTGAAGCTTTCTTT.

V gene TRBV6-1 combines with J gene TRBJ2-7; 8 positions agree with TRBD1. The germline gives CDR1 MNHNS, CDR2 SASEGT. The CDR3 contains 14 residues. J was trimmed by 5 bases and V by 4 bases; bases with no gene match: 7. The CDR3 region is CASSVSGQGHEQYF. CDR3 sequence (DNA): TGTGCCAGCAGTGTAAGTGGACAGGGACACGAGCAGTACTTC.

The J gene is TRBJ2-1, the V gene TRBV2; 10 bases map to TRBD2. The V segment lost 7 bases and the J segment 1 base; nucleotides outside the gene matches: 4. CDR1 is SNHLY, CDR2 FYNNEI, per germline. CDR3 length equals 15 residues. The CDR3 here is CASTLTSGSYNEQFF. The CDR3 DNA follows: TGTGCCAGCACTCTGACTAGCGGGTCCTACAATGAGCAGTTCTTC.

V and J are TRBV7-6 and TRBJ2-2, with 9 nucleotides matching TRBD1. The CDR3 sequence is 16 residues long. CDR1 SGHVS and CDR2 FNYEAQ come from the germline V gene. V trimming: 2 bases; J trimming: 4 bases; junction bases outside the gene matches: 5. The CDR3: CASSLPSDRGTGELFF. CDR3 bases: TGTGCCAGCAGCTTACCTTCGGACAGGGGCACCGGGGAGCTGTTTTTT.

This sequence joins TRBV7-9 and TRBJ1-5; D ambiguous. The V end lost 1 base, the J end lost 3 bases, and 7 bases lay between the germline ends. The CDR3 spans 14 residues. CDR1 and CDR2 from the germline V gene are SEHNR and FQNEAQ (reference sequence). The CDR3 protein is CASSLDSNNQPQHF. The CDR3 DNA sequence: TGTGCCAGCAGCTTAGACTCGAACAATCAGCCCCAGCATTTT.